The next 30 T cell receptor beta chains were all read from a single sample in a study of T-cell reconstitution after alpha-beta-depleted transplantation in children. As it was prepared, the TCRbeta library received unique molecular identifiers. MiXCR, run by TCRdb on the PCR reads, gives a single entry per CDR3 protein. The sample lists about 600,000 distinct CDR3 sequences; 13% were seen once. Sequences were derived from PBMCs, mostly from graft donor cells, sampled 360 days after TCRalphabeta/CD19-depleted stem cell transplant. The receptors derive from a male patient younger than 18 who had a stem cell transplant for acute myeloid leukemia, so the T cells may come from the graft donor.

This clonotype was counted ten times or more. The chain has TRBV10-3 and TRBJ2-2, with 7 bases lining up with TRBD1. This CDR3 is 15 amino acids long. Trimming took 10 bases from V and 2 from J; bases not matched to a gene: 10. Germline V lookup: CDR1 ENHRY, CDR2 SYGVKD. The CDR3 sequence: CATLLGGRNTGELFF. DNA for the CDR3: TGTGCCACCCTGCTAGGGGGCAGAAACACCGGGGAGCTGTTTTTT.

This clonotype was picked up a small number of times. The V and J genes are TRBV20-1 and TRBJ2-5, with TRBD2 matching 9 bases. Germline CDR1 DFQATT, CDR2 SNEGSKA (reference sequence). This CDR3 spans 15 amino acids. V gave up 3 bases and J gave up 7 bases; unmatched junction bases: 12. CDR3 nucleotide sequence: TGCAGTGCTAGGGTAGCGGGAGCCATCGGGGGGACCCAGTACTTC. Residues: CSARVAGAIGGTQYF.

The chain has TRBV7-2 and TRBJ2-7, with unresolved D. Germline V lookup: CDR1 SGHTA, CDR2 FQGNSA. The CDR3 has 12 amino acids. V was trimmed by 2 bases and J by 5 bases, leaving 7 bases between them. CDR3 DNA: TGTGCCAGCAGCTTACGGGTTAACGAGCAGTACTTC. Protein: CASSLRVNEQYF.

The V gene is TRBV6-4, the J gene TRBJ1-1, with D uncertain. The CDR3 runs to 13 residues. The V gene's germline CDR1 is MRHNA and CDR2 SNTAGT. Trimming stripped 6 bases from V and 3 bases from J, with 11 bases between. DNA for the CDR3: TGTGCCAGCAGCGCCGAGACCCACACTGAAGCTTTCTTT. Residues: CASSAETHTEAFF.

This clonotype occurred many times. This CDR3 reads CASSLVRGGPDTQYF. CDR3 bases: TGTGCCAGCAGCTTAGTCCGGGGAGGCCCAGATACGCAGTATTTT. The chain combines TRBV7-2 with TRBJ2-3; a possible D gene is TRBD2 (6 bases). The V gene's germline CDR1 is SGHTA and CDR2 FQGNSA. V lost 1 base, J lost 4 bases, and 12 bases lay in between. The CDR3 totals 15 residues.

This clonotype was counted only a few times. In DNA, the CDR3 is TGCGCCAGCAGCTTGGATGGATCTGGAAACACCATATATTTT. Its translation is CASSLDGSGNTIYF. The rearrangement uses TRBV5-1 and TRBJ1-3; D gene ambiguous. Per the germline V gene, CDR1 is SGHRS and CDR2 is YFSETQ. V lost 0 bases, J lost 1 base, and 5 bases lay in between. This CDR3 comprises 14 residues.

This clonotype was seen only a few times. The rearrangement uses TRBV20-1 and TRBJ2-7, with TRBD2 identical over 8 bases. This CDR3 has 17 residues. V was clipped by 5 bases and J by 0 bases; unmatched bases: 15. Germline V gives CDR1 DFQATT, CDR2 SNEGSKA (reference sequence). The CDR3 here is CSAPADSKLAVSYEQYF. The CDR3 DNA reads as TGCAGTGCTCCAGCGGACAGTAAACTAGCGGTCTCCTACGAGCAGTACTTC.

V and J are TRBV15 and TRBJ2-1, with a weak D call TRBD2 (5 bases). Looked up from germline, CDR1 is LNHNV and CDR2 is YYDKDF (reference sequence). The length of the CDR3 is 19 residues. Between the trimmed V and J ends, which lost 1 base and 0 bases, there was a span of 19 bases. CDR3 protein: CATSRGAWRIRFSYNEQFF. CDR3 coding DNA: TGTGCCACCAGCAGAGGCGCCTGGAGGATTCGATTCTCCTACAATGAGCAGTTCTTC.

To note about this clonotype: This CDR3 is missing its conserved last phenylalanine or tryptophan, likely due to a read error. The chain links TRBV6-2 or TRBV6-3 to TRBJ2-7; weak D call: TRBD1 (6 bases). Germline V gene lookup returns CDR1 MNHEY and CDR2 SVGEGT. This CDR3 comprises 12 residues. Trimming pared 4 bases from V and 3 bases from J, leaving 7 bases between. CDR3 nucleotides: TGTGCCAGCAGTTGGACAGTCTACGAGCAGTACATC. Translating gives CASSWTVYEQYI.

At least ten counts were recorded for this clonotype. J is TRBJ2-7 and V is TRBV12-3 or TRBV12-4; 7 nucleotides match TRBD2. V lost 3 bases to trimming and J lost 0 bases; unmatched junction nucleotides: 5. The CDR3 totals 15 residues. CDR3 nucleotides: TGTGCCAGCAGTTTGGGGTCGGGAGGCTCCTACGAGCAGTACTTC. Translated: CASSLGSGGSYEQYF.

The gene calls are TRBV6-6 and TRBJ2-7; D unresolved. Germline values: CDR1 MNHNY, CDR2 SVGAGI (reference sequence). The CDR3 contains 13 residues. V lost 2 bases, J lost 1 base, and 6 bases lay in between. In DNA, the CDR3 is TGTGCCAGCAGTTACCTACGGTCCTACGAGCAGTACTTC. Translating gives CASSYLRSYEQYF.

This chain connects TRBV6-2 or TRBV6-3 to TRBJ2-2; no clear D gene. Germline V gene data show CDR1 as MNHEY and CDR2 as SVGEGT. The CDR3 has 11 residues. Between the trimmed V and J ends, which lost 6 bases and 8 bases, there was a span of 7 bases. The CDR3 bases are TGTGCCAGCAGGATAAAAGGGGAGCTGTTTTTT. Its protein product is CASRIKGELFF.

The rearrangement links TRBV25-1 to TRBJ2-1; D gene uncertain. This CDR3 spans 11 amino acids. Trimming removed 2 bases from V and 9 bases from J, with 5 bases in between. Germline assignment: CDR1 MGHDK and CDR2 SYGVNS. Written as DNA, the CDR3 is TGTGCCAGCAGTGAAGTCGTTGAGCAGTTCTTC. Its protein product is CASSEVVEQFF.

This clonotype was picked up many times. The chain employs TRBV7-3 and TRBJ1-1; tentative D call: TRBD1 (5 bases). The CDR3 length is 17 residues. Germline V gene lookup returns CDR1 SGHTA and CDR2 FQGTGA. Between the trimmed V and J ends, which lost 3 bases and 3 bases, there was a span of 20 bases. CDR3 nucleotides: TGTGCCAGCAGCTTCCCTGGGTATGGGGGTATCGACACTGAAGCTTTCTTT. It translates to CASSFPGYGGIDTEAFF.

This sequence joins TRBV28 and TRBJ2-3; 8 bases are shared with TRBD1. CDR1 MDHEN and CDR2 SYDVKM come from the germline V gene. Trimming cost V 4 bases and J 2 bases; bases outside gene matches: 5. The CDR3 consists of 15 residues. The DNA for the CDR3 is TGTGCCAGCAGTTCACAGGGGGACAACACAGATACGCAGTATTTT. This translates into CASSSQGDNTDTQYF.

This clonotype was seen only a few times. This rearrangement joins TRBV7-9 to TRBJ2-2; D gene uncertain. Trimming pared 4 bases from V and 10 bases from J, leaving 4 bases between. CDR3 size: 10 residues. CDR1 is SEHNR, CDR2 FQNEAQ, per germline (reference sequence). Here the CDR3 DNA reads TGTGCCAGCAGCTCCACGGAGCTGTTTTTT. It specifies CASSSTELFF.

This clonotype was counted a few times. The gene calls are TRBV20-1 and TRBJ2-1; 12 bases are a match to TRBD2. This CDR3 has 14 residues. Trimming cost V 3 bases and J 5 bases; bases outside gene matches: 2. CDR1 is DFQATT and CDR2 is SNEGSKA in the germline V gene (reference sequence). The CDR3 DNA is TGCAGTGCTAGCAGACTAGCGGGAGACAATGAGCAGTTCTTC. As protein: CSASRLAGDNEQFF.

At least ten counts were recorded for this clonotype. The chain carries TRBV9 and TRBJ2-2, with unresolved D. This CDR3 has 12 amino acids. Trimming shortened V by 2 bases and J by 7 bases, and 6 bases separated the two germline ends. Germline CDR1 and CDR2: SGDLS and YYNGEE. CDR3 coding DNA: TGTGCCAGCAGCGTGAGCAGCGGGGAGCTGTTTTTT. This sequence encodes CASSVSSGELFF.

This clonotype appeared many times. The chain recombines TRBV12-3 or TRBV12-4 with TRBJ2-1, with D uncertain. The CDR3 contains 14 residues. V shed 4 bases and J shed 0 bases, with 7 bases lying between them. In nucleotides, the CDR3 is TGTGCCAGCAGTTCCCCTGGCTCCTACAATGAGCAGTTCTTC. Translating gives CASSSPGSYNEQFF.

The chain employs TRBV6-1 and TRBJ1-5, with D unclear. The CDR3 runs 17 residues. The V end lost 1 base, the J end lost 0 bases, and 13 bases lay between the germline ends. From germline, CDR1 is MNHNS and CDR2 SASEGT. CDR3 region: CASSEEGNYYSNQPQHF. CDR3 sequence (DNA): TGTGCCAGCAGTGAAGAAGGGAACTATTATAGCAATCAGCCCCAGCATTTT.

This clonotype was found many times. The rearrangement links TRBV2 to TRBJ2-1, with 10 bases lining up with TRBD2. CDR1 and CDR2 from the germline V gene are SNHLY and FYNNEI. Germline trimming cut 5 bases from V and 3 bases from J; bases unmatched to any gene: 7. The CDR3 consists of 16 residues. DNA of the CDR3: TGTGCCAGCAGTCCCCGACTAGCGGGCAACTACAATGAGCAGTTCTTC. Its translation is CASSPRLAGNYNEQFF.

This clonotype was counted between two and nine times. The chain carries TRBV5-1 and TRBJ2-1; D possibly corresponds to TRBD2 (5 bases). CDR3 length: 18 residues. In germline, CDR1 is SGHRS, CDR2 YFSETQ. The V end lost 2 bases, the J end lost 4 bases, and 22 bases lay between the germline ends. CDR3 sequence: CASSFPILALGGYNEQFF. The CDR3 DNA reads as TGCGCCAGCAGCTTCCCGATTTTAGCGCTTGGCGGGTACAATGAGCAGTTCTTC. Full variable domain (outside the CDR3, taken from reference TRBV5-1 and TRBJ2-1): KAGVTQTPRYLIKTRGQQVTLSCSPISGHRSVSWYQQTPGQGLQFLFEYFSETQRNKGNFPGRFSGRQFSNSRSEMNVSTLELGDSALYLCASSFPILALGGYNEQFFGPGTRLTVL.

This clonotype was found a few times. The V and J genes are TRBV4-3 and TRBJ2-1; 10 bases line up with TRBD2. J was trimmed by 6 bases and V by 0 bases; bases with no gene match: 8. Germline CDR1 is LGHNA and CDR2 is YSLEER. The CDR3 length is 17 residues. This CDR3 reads CASSQEISGRIPNEQFF. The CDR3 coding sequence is TGCGCCAGCAGCCAAGAGATTAGCGGGAGGATACCCAATGAGCAGTTCTTC.

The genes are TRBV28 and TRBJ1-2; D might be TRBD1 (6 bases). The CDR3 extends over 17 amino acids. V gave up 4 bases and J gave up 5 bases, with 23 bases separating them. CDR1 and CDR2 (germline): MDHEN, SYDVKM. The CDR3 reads CASSSHSPGESPYGYTF. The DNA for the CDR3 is TGTGCCAGCAGTTCTCACTCTCCAGGGGAAAGCCCTTATGGCTACACCTTC.

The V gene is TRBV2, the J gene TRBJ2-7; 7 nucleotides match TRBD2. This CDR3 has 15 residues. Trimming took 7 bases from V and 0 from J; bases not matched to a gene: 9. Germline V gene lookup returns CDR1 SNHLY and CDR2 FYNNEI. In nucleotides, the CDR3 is TGTGCCAGCAAAGAGAAGCGGGATGGCTCCTACGAGCAGTACTTC. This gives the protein CASKEKRDGSYEQYF.

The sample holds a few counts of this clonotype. This chain's CDR3 is CASSEFPPNRGLTDTQYF. CDR3 nucleotide sequence: TGTGCCAGCAGTGAATTCCCACCCAACAGGGGGCTGACAGATACGCAGTATTTT. The chain has TRBV2 and TRBJ2-3; the match to TRBD1 covers 9 bases. The V gene's germline CDR1 is SNHLY and CDR2 FYNNEI. V trimming: 2 bases; J trimming: 3 bases; junction bases outside the gene matches: 12. The CDR3 runs to 18 residues.

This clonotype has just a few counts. CDR3 loop: CASSPRGEDNEQFF. CDR3 bases: TGCGCCAGCAGCCCTCGTGGCGAGGACAATGAGCAGTTCTTC. The chain uses TRBV4-3 and TRBJ2-1; D gene ambiguous. Germline V gives CDR1 LGHNA, CDR2 YSLEER. The germline V and J ends were trimmed by 4 bases and 5 bases, with 12 bases remaining between them. The CDR3 has 14 residues.

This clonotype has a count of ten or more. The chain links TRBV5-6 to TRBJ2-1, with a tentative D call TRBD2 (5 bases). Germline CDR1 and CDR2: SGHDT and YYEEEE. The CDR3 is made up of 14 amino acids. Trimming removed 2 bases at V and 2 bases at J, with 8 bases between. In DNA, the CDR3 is TGTGCCAGCAGCTTCCTAGCCCCCTACAATGAGCAGTTCTTC. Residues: CASSFLAPYNEQFF.

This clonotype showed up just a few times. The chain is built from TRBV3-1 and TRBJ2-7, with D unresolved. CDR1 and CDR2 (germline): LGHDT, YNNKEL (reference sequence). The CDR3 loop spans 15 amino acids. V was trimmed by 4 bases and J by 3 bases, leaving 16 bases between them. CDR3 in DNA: TGTGCCAGCAGCCTAACTCTAGGAACCCTCTACGAGCAGTACTTC. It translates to CASSLTLGTLYEQYF.

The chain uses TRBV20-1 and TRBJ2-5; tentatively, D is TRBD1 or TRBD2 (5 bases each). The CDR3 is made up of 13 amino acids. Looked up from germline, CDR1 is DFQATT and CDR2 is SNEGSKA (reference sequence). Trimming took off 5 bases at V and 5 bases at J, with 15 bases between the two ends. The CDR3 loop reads CSAADSSEETQYF. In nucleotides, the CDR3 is TGCAGTGCTGCAGACAGTAGCGAGGAGACCCAGTACTTC.